This is a list of T cell receptor beta chains from one sample in a study of T cells in Graves' hyperthyroidism and ophthalmopathy. TCRdb ran MiXCR on the multiplex PCR reads and lists one entry per CDR3 protein. The sample carries about 500,000 distinct CDR3 sequences, about 45% recorded once. The specimen was peripheral blood or thyroid tissue (not recorded which). The receptors were gathered from an adult woman with Graves' disease, either hyperthyroidism or ophthalmopathy (not recorded which). Each CDR3 is given with its conserved first and last residue. A D gene is named only where the DNA matches it firmly. Not every row has a clone size; where given, it reads once, few, many or a size class.

V gene	J gene	clone size	D gene	CDR3 DNA	CDR3 protein
TRBV5-1	TRBJ1-6	-	-	TGCGCCAGCAGCTCCGACTCGGATTCACCCCTCCACTTT	CASSSDSDSPLHF
TRBV7-9	TRBJ2-7	-	TRBD2	TGTGCCACCGGGAGGAACGCGGAGCAGCAGTACTTC	CATGRNAEQQYF
TRBV7-9	TRBJ1-5	many	-	TGTGCCAGCAGAGGGACTTTAAATCAGCCCCAGCATTTT	CASRGTLNQPQHF
TRBV9	TRBJ1-6	many	-	TGTGCCAGCAGCACTTCCGATTCACCCCTCCACTTT	CASSTSDSPLHF
TRBV9	TRBJ2-2	-	-	TGTGCCAGCAGCGTAGTGGCGGGGAACACCGGGGAGCTGTTTTTT	CASSVVAGNTGELFF
TRBV11-1	TRBJ2-7	many	-	TGTGCCAGCAGCTTAGGCGAAGGAGGCTACGAGCAGTACTTC	CASSLGEGGYEQYF
TRBV7-6	TRBJ2-2	-	-	TGTGCCAGCAGCTTAGGCGAAGGGGAGCTGTTTTTT	CASSLGEGELFF
TRBV10-3	TRBJ2-5	-	-	TGTGCCATCAGTGAGTCAAAAGGGGGATACCAAGAGACCCAGTACTTC	CAISESKGGYQETQYF
TRBV12-3/TRBV12-4	TRBJ1-4	many	TRBD1	TGTGCCAGCAGTTTGGATGGGACAGGGGTTGGAAAACTGTTTTTT	CASSLDGTGVGKLFF
TRBV20-1	TRBJ2-5	many	-	TGCAGTGGTCAGAGAAGTTCCCAAGAGACCCAGTACTTC	CSGQRSSQETQYF
TRBV4-2	TRBJ1-5	-	-	TGTGCCAGCAGCCAAGATCTTACTAGCGGAGCCTACAATCAGCCCCAGCATTTT	CASSQDLTSGAYNQPQHF
TRBV29-1	TRBJ2-5	-	-	TGCAGCGTCCAACTTAGGCAAGAGACCCAGTACTTC	CSVQLRQETQYF
TRBV29-1	TRBJ2-5	-	TRBD1	TGCAGCGTTGCCTGGGGACAGGGGGGGACAGAGACCCAGTACTTC	CSVAWGQGGTETQYF
TRBV7-2	TRBJ1-1	-	-	TGTGCCAGCAGCTTATCAGGACGGGACACTGAAGCTTTCTTT	CASSLSGRDTEAFF
TRBV11-2	TRBJ2-5	-	-	TGTGCCAGCAGCTCCTCCCCGGCGAGGGTTGTAGAGACCCAGTACTTC	CASSSSPARVVETQYF
TRBV11-2	TRBJ1-4	few	-	TGTGCCAGCAGCAACAGCTGGGAGGCAACTAATGAAAAACTGTTTTTT	CASSNSWEATNEKLFF
TRBV10-3	TRBJ1-2	-	TRBD1	TGTGCCATCAGCGCGACAGGGGGCTCCACCTTC	CAISATGGSTF
TRBV2	TRBJ2-3	few	-	TGTGCCAGCAAGAGAGCGGAGAGCACAGATACGCAGTATTTT	CASKRAESTDTQYF
TRBV10-3	TRBJ2-5	-	-	TGTGCCATCAGTGAGTCGATGGCAGAGACCCAGTACTTC	CAISESMAETQYF
TRBV15	TRBJ2-7	-	TRBD1	TGTGCCACCAGCCCCTGGACAGGAGATTCCTACGAGCAGTACTTC	CATSPWTGDSYEQYF
TRBV20-1	TRBJ1-2	-	-	TGCAGTGCTATTGGTACCGACACTAACTATGGCTACACCTTC	CSAIGTDTNYGYTF
TRBV10-3	TRBJ2-5	-	TRBD1	TGTGCCAGCAGTTTCCTGACAGGGGTTGGAGAGACCCAGTACTTC	CASSFLTGVGETQYF
TRBV6-2/TRBV6-3	TRBJ2-2	few	-	TGTGCCAGCAGTCAACCGACCCCGCCTTTAATGACCGGGGAGCTGTTTTTT	CASSQPTPPLMTGELFF
TRBV29-1	TRBJ2-5	many	-	TGCAGCGTTGCCGGCATGAGTGCTCAAGAGACCCAGTACTTC	CSVAGMSAQETQYF
TRBV10-3	TRBJ1-5	-	TRBD1	TGTGCCATCAGTGCAACCCGGGACAGGAATCAGCCCCAGCATTTT	CAISATRDRNQPQHF
TRBV29-1	TRBJ1-5	-	-	TGCAGCGTTGGGCCGGGCGGAAATCAGCCCCAGCATTTT	CSVGPGGNQPQHF
TRBV2	TRBJ1-2	-	-	TGTGCCACTGAGGGTAAAGTTACGATTCATGGCTACACCTTC	CATEGKVTIHGYTF